The entry below describes one TCR beta chain. Sequencing used immunoSEQ multiplex PCR; TCRdb keeps in-frame clones, though not all of them. Among under 2,000,000 clones listed, about 95% were seen once. The data originate from a study of shared clonotypes between healthy human individuals. Naive CD8 cells lacked CD45RO, underwent positive selection for CCR7 and left out terminally differentiated effector memory CD45RA+ cells. The CDR3 spans 13 residues. Germline values: CDR1 SNHLY, CDR2 FYNNEI. Deletions cut 4 bases from V and 4 bases from J, with 10 bases between. The sequence came from a young man in good health. Input material: naive CD8+ T cells sorted from blood. V is TRBV2 and J is TRBJ2-5, with D perhaps TRBD1 (7 bases). The CDR3 DNA reads as TGTGCCAGCAGTGGGAGGGGGCGAGAGACCCAGTACTTC. Amino acids: CASSGRGRETQYF.